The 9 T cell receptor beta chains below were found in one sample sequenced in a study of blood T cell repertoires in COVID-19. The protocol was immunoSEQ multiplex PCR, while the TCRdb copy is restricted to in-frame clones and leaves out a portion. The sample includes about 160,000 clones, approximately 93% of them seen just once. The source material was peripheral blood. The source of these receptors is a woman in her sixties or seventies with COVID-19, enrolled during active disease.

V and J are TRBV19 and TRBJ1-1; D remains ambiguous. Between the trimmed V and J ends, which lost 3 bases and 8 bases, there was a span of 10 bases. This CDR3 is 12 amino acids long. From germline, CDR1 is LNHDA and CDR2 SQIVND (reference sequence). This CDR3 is CASSMGGPEAFF. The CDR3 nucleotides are TGTGCCAGTAGTATGGGAGGGCCCGAAGCTTTCTTT. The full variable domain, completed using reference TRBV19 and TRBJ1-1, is DGGITQSPKYLFRKEGQNVTLSCEQNLNHDAMYWYRQDPGQGLRLIYYSQIVNDFQKGDIAEGYSVSREKKESFPLTVTSAQKNPTAFYLCASSMGGPEAFFGQGTRLTVV.

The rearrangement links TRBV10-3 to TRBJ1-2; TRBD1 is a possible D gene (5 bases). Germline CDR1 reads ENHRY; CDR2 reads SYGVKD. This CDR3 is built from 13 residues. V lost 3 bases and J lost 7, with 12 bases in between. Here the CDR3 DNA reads TGTGCCATCAGTGATGCAGGGAATTCTGGCTACACCTTC. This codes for CAISDAGNSGYTF.

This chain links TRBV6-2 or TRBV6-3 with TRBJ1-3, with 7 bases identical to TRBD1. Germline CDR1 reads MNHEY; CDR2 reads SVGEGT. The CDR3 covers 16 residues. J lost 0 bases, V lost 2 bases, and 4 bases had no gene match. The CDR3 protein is CASSYGRGTSGNTIYF. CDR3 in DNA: TGTGCCAGCAGTTACGGCAGGGGGACCTCTGGAAACACCATATATTTT.

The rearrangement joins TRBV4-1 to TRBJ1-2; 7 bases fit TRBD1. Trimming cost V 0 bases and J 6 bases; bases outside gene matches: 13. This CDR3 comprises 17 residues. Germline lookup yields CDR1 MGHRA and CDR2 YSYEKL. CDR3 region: CASSQEGLKGANDGYTF. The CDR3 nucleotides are TGCGCCAGCAGCCAAGAAGGTCTGAAGGGGGCCAACGATGGCTACACCTTC.

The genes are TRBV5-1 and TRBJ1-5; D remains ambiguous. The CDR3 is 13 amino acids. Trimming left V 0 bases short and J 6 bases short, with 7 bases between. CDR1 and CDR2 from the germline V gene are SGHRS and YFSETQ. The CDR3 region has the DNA TGCGCCAGCAGCTTGGATCCTACTCAGCCCCAGCATTTT. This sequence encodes CASSLDPTQPQHF.

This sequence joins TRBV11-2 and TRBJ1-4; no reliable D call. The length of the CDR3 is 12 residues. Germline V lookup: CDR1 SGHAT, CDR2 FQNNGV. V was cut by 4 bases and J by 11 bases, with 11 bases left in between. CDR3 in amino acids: CASSSQREKLFF. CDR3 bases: TGTGCCAGCAGCTCGCAGCGGGAGAAACTGTTTTTT.

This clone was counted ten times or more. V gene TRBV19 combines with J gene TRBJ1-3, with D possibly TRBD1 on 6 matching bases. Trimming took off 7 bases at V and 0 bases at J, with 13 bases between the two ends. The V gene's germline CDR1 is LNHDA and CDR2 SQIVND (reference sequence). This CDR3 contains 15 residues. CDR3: CASNEQGNSGNTIYF. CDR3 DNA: TGTGCCAGTAACGAACAGGGAAACTCTGGAAACACCATATATTTT.

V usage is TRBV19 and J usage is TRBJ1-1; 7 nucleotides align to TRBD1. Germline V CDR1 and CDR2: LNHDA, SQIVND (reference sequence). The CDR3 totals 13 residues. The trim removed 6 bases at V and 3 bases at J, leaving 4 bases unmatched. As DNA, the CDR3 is TGTGCCAGTAGCCAAACAGGGGACACTGAAGCTTTCTTT. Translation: CASSQTGDTEAFF. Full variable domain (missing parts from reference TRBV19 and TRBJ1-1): DGGITQSPKYLFRKEGQNVTLSCEQNLNHDAMYWYRQDPGQGLRLIYYSQIVNDFQKGDIAEGYSVSREKKESFPLTVTSAQKNPTAFYLCASSQTGDTEAFFGQGTRLTVV.

This chain's CDR3 is CASSPYLERIYGYTF. CDR3 DNA sequence: TGTGCCAGCAGTCCCTACCTAGAGAGGATCTATGGCTACACCTTC. This rearrangement joins TRBV3-1 (or the pseudogene TRBV3-2) to TRBJ1-2; D remains unclear. Deletions cut 6 bases from V and 4 bases from J, with 18 bases between. Germline V gene lookup returns CDR1 LGHDT and CDR2 YNNKEL (reference sequence). The CDR3 is 15 residues long.